What follows are 22 T cell receptor beta chains derived from one specimen sequenced in a study of spatial heterogeneity in lung cancer. Study observations and caveats: It was found that expanded intratumoral alpha and beta TCR counts tracked tumor mutation counts.

TCRdb reprocessed the 5' RACE reads via MiXCR and lists one record per CDR3 protein. The sample shows around 100,000 distinct CDR3 sequences, roughly 4.5% of them seen only once. Stated time point: sample taken at primary tumor resection. Their recognized antigens are unknown. Sequences were derived from lung tumor tissue, sampled at surgery. The receptors derive from a male donor with early-stage non-small cell lung cancer.

This clonotype was counted between two and nine times. The rearrangement links TRBV2 to TRBJ1-5, with TRBD1 as a possible D gene (6 bases). This CDR3 contains 14 residues. V shed 7 bases and J shed 5 bases, with 15 bases lying between them. The V gene's germline CDR1 is SNHLY and CDR2 FYNNEI. The CDR3 coding sequence is TGTGCCAGCAACCTTGGACAGCCTGATCAGCCCCAGCATTTT. Translated, it gives CASNLGQPDQPQHF.

In its sample, this clonotype was seen many times. The chain couples TRBV27 to TRBJ2-1, with 10 bases fitting TRBD2. With V trimmed by 5 bases and J by 6 bases, 13 bases remained unmatched. The germline V gene encodes CDR1 MNHEY and CDR2 SMNVEV (reference sequence). CDR3 length equals 17 residues. Here the CDR3 reads CASSGLAGATIVNEQFF. Here the CDR3 DNA reads TGTGCCAGCAGTGGGCTAGCGGGAGCCACGATCGTCAATGAGCAGTTCTTC.

This clonotype was recorded at least ten times. The genes are TRBV20-1 and TRBJ2-1, with D possibly TRBD2 on 6 matching bases. Between the trimmed V and J ends, which lost 0 bases and 8 bases, there was a span of 17 bases. This CDR3 has 15 residues. Germline CDR1 reads DFQATT; CDR2 reads SNEGSKA (reference sequence). The CDR3 spells CSARDLNGRIYEQFF. CDR3 DNA: TGCAGTGCTAGAGATCTTAACGGGAGAATCTATGAGCAGTTCTTC.

A few counts support this clonotype. The chain carries TRBV7-2 and TRBJ2-1; possible D gene TRBD2, 5 bases. V lost 1 base and J lost 7, with 11 bases in between. This CDR3 spans 14 amino acids. The germline V gene has CDR1 SGHTA and CDR2 FQGNSA. Here the CDR3 reads CASSLGLTSNEQFF. The CDR3 coding sequence is TGTGCCAGCAGCTTAGGCCTAACTAGTAATGAGCAGTTCTTC.

This clonotype was observed many times. The chain is built from TRBV29-1 and TRBJ1-1, with a tentative D call TRBD1 (5 bases). CDR1 and CDR2 (germline): SQVTM, ANQGSEA. The CDR3 covers 14 residues. Trimming shortened V by 6 bases and J by 5 bases, and 19 bases separated the two germline ends. The CDR3 DNA reads TGCAGCGTACGGTCCCGGGGGTCGAGGACTGAAGCTTTCTTT. Its translation: CSVRSRGSRTEAFF.

The gene calls are TRBV11-2 and TRBJ2-2; D is perhaps TRBD2 (5 bases). The germline V gene has CDR1 SGHAT and CDR2 FQNNGV. Deletions cut 4 bases from V and 4 bases from J, with 13 bases between. The CDR3 spans 15 residues. The CDR3: CASSSGYSSTGELFF. Here the CDR3 DNA reads TGTGCCAGCAGCTCGGGATACTCCAGCACCGGGGAGCTGTTTTTT.

This clonotype appeared many times. V and J are TRBV5-1 and TRBJ2-6; D is possibly TRBD2 (5 bases). Trimming left V 2 bases short and J 2 bases short, with 8 bases between. CDR3 length: 15 amino acids. In germline, CDR1 is SGHRS, CDR2 YFSETQ. The CDR3 is CASSFGVTGANVLTF. CDR3 DNA sequence: TGCGCCAGCAGCTTCGGGGTGACTGGGGCCAACGTCCTGACTTTC. Full variable domain (rest looked up from reference TRBV5-1 and TRBJ2-6): KAGVTQTPRYLIKTRGQQVTLSCSPISGHRSVSWYQQTPGQGLQFLFEYFSETQRNKGNFPGRFSGRQFSNSRSEMNVSTLELGDSALYLCASSFGVTGANVLTFGAGSRLTVL.

The chain has TRBV7-2 and TRBJ2-1, with TRBD2 matching 7 bases. Germline lookup yields CDR1 SGHTA and CDR2 FQGNSA. The CDR3 runs 17 residues. V gave up 3 bases and J gave up 3 bases; unmatched junction bases: 11. CDR3 amino acids: CASSFGSRGRDYNEQFF. The DNA of the CDR3 is TGTGCCAGCAGCTTTGGTTCACGAGGGAGGGACTACAATGAGCAGTTCTTC.

Ten or more counts support this clonotype. V is TRBV3-1 and J is TRBJ1-1; D not resolved. The V gene's germline CDR1 is LGHDT and CDR2 YNNKEL (reference sequence). The CDR3 consists of 12 residues. Trimming took 5 bases from V and 8 from J, leaving 12 bases between them. This CDR3 reads CASSFRGAEAFF. DNA of the CDR3: TGTGCCAGCAGCTTCCGGGGAGCCGAAGCTTTCTTT. The whole variable domain, remainder taken from reference TRBV3-1 and TRBJ1-1, is DTAVSQTPKYLVTQMGNDKSIKCEQNLGHDTMYWYKQDSKKFLKIMFSYNNKELIINETVPNRFSPKSPDKAHLNLHINSLELGDSAVYFCASSFRGAEAFFGQGTRLTVV.

This clonotype was picked up many times. In DNA, the CDR3 is TGTGCCAGCAGTTCAGCCGGAGACAGGGGAACCTATGGCTACACCTTC. Amino acid sequence: CASSSAGDRGTYGYTF. This chain joins TRBV28 and TRBJ1-2; 8 bases are a match to TRBD1. With V trimmed by 4 bases and J by 4 bases, 11 bases remained unmatched. The V gene's germline CDR1 is MDHEN and CDR2 SYDVKM. The CDR3 is made up of 16 amino acids.

This clonotype was counted ten times or more. The chain combines TRBV7-2 with TRBJ1-4; no clear D. Germline V CDR1 and CDR2: SGHTA, FQGNSA. The CDR3 spans 14 residues. V lost 3 bases, J lost 0 bases, and 5 bases lay in between. CDR3 bases: TGTGCCAGCAGCTTCGAAGCAACTAATGAAAAACTGTTTTTT. It is translated as CASSFEATNEKLFF.

This clonotype has at least ten counts. The rearrangement joins TRBV20-1 to TRBJ2-1; no clear D. The CDR3 totals 12 residues. V lost 2 bases to trimming and J lost 4 bases, with 6 bases between them. The V gene's germline CDR1 is DFQATT and CDR2 SNEGSKA (reference sequence). CDR3 amino acids: CSARRLYNEQFF. CDR3 coding DNA: TGCAGTGCTAGACGACTGTACAATGAGCAGTTCTTC.

This clonotype was recorded many times. V is TRBV7-2 and J is TRBJ2-4; no clear D. Germline loops: CDR1 SGHTA, CDR2 FQGNSA. The CDR3 runs to 13 residues. Trimming removed 1 base at V and 9 bases at J, with 10 bases between. The CDR3 nucleotides read TGTGCCAGCAGCTTAGGCGGCCGCCGCATTCAGTACTTC. Amino acid sequence: CASSLGGRRIQYF.

This clonotype has at least ten counts. The V gene is TRBV28, the J gene TRBJ1-4; possible D gene TRBD1, 6 bases. From germline, CDR1 is MDHEN and CDR2 SYDVKM. This CDR3 contains 15 residues. Trimming pared 6 bases from V and 5 bases from J, leaving 16 bases between. CDR3 amino acids: CASSPRGGPNEKLFF. CDR3 coding DNA: TGTGCCAGCAGCCCCCGGGGGGGGCCGAATGAAAAACTGTTTTTT.

The chain recombines TRBV7-2 with TRBJ2-3; TRBD2 aligns across 9 bases. After removal of 7 bases from V and 3 bases from J, the junction contained 2 bases not matched to a gene. The CDR3 covers 13 residues. CDR1 is SGHTA, CDR2 FQGNSA, per germline. Here the CDR3 reads CASKAGGTDTQYF. The CDR3, as DNA: TGTGCCAGCAAAGCGGGAGGAACAGATACGCAGTATTTT.

This clonotype was found many times. V gene TRBV6-1 combines with J gene TRBJ2-7, with 13 bases matching TRBD2. Germline V gives CDR1 MNHNS, CDR2 SASEGT. CDR3 length equals 19 residues. Trimming cost V 7 bases and J 4 bases; bases outside gene matches: 19. The CDR3 DNA follows: TGTGCCAGCACTACTACTCCCGGGACTAGCGGGAATTCTTTTTACGAGCAGTACTTC. This sequence encodes CASTTTPGTSGNSFYEQYF.

This clonotype came up a few times. The chain joins TRBV9 to TRBJ2-6; D is perhaps TRBD1 or TRBD2 (6 bases each). CDR1 is SGDLS and CDR2 is YYNGEE in the germline V gene. Trimming left V 6 bases short and J 2 bases short, with 12 bases between. The CDR3 has 15 amino acids. CDR3 sequence reads: CASTKGGPGANVLTF. The CDR3 DNA follows: TGTGCCAGCACCAAAGGGGGGCCTGGGGCCAACGTCCTGACTTTC.

This clonotype was recorded many times. This chain uses TRBV24-1 with TRBJ2-6; the D is unclear. This CDR3 comprises 13 residues. Germline values: CDR1 KGHDR, CDR2 SFDVKD. Trimming took off 6 bases at V and 0 bases at J, with 2 bases between the two ends. CDR3 protein: CATSPSGANVLTF. Written as DNA, the CDR3 is TGTGCCACCAGTCCCTCTGGGGCCAACGTCCTGACTTTC.

V is TRBV28 and J is TRBJ2-3; D could derive from TRBD1 or TRBD2 (5 bases each). The germline V and J ends were trimmed by 3 bases and 6 bases, with 13 bases remaining between them. The CDR3 is 14 residues long. In germline, CDR1 is MDHEN, CDR2 SYDVKM. Here the CDR3 reads CASSFLPWGDTQYF. CDR3 DNA sequence: TGTGCCAGCAGTTTTCTGCCATGGGGGGATACGCAGTATTTT.

This clonotype was seen ten or more times. This chain connects TRBV19 to TRBJ1-5, with no clear D. Trimming left V 3 bases short and J 4 bases short, with 16 bases between. The CDR3 is made up of 16 amino acids. Germline assignment: CDR1 LNHDA and CDR2 SQIVND (reference sequence). The CDR3 spells CASSIRRETANQPQHF. In DNA, the CDR3 is TGTGCCAGTAGTATTCGGAGGGAAACAGCAAATCAGCCCCAGCATTTT.

This clonotype was seen only a few times. The rearrangement uses TRBV5-4 and TRBJ2-2; TRBD1 agrees at 7 bases. CDR1 is SGHNT and CDR2 is YYREEE in the germline V gene (reference sequence). With V trimmed by 0 bases and J by 4 bases, 3 bases remained unmatched. This CDR3 has 15 amino acids. The CDR3 nucleotides read TGTGCCAGCAGCTTGGTTACAGGGGTCACCGGGGAGCTGTTTTTT. It codes for CASSLVTGVTGELFF.

This clonotype appeared many times. This rearrangement joins TRBV9 to TRBJ2-2, with D tentatively TRBD1 or TRBD2 (5 bases each). The CDR3 has 15 amino acids. Germline V gene data show CDR1 as SGDLS and CDR2 as YYNGEE. Trimming removed 3 bases at V and 1 base at J, with 10 bases between. Here the CDR3 DNA reads TGTGCCAGCAGCGAAGGGACCGGGAACACCGGGGAGCTGTTTTTT. Its protein is CASSEGTGNTGELFF.